This TCR beta chain appears in the sequencing data of a study of cytomegalovirus exposure and HLA in healthy donors. Study-level background: A later analysis reported the same platform for the 90 to 150 validation repertoires and the 500 to 700 first-cohort repertoires.

Profiling relied on immunoSEQ multiplex PCR, and the TCRdb table lists in-frame clones only, not all of them. The sample has 150,000 to 200,000 clones, around nine tenths seen once. J gave up 5 bases and V 5 bases, and 5 bases lay outside the gene matches. The CDR3 runs 14 residues. CDR1 SGHNT and CDR2 YENEEA come from the germline V gene. This clonotype originated in a man between 18 and 35 years old in good health and CMV-seropositive. The chain has TRBV11-3 and TRBJ2-7; the match to TRBD1 covers 11 bases. Material: PBMCs. The CDR3, as DNA: TGTGCCAGCAGCCCCGGGACAGGGGGTGACGAGCAGTACTTC. This gives the protein CASSPGTGGDEQYF.